This record concerns one TCR beta chain sequence. V was pared by 4 bases and J by 0 bases, with 14 bases of the junction left unmatched. Germline CDR1 reads SGHDN; CDR2 reads FVKESK. The CDR3 totals 19 residues. This entry belongs to a study of blood T cell repertoires in COVID-19. Method: immunoSEQ multiplex PCR; TCRdb's copy keeps in-frame clones and lacks some. The sample comprises fewer than 40,000 clones, 79% of which are singletons, and 23% rests with the top ten. This clonotype was sampled from a man between 65 and 79 years old with acute or convalescent COVID-19. The chain links TRBV14 to TRBJ2-5, with TRBD2 matching over 10 bases. The sequencing sample was made of peripheral blood. CDR3 in DNA: TGTGCCAGCAGCCGCCCTGAGCCAGGACTAGCGGTGTACCAAGAGACCCAGTACTTC. This gives the protein CASSRPEPGLAVYQETQYF.